Detailed here is one T cell receptor beta chain. The target antigen is unknown. This sample was taken from a study of T cells after posttransplantation cyclophosphamide. Study results and limitations: TRB clonality was highly associated with recipient CMV seropositivity and reactivation.

The repertoire was sequenced with immunoSEQ multiplex PCR; TCRdb's copy has only in-frame clones and lacks some. This sample carries 25,000 to 30,000 clones, 86% of them seen once, and the ten largest clones take about 3.5%. Peripheral blood was collected from the related graft donor on the marrow donation day. The CDR3 loop spans 14 amino acids. The ends were cut back, 6 bases at V and 0 bases at J, with 9 bases in the middle. Germline CDR1 reads MNHEY; CDR2 reads SVGAGI. The gene calls are TRBV6-5 and TRBJ2-1; D might be TRBD2 (5 bases). This clonotype originated in a man in his forties or fifties. The sequencing input was PBMCs. CDR3: CASREDFSYNEQFF. The CDR3 nucleotides are TGTGCCAGCAGAGAGGACTTCTCCTACAATGAGCAGTTCTTC.